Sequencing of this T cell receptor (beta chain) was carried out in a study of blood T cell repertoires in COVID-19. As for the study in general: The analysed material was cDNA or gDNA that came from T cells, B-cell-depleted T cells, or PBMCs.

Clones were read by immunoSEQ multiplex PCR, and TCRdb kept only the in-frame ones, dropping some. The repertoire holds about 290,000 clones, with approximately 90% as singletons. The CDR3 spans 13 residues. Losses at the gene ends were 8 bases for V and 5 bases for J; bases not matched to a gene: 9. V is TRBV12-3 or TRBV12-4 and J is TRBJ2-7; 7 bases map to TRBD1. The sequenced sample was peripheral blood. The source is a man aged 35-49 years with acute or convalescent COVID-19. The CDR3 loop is CASLRQGTNEQYF. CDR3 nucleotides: TGTGCCAGCCTCCGACAGGGTACAAACGAGCAGTACTTC.